The rows below give T cell receptor beta chains drawn from one sample of a study of T cells expressing NK-cell markers. Using the 5' RACE reads, TCRdb records one entry per CDR3 protein without DNA. Its listing shows about 150,000 distinct CDR3 sequences. Sequences were obtained from blood T cells: a sorted CD56 or NKG2C T cell subset, CD4+ or CD8+ T cells, or bulk PBMC T cells (not recorded which). The source of these receptors is a woman aged 50 to 60 in good health. The CDR3 runs from the conserved cysteine through the conserved F or W. Each record gives: CDR3 length, J gene, V gene, CDR3 protein.

14	TRBJ2-1	TRBV20-1	CSARISGNYNEQFF
14	TRBJ1-1	TRBV10-2	CASSERGMNTEAFF
13	TRBJ2-7	TRBV20-1	CSAEWTGGYEQYF
15	TRBJ2-1	TRBV7-7	CASSLGAGGYNEQFF
15	TRBJ1-2	TRBV15	CATSRDRDRALGYTF
14	TRBJ2-7	TRBV6-5	CASSPGLTEYEQYF
15	TRBJ2-7	TRBV12-3/TRBV12-4	CASSFFRDLSYEQYF
14	TRBJ1-4	TRBV7-8	CASSGQGHREKLFF
13	TRBJ1-5	TRBV4-1	CASSPASGQPQHF
17	TRBJ2-3	TRBV4-1	CASSQEGLAGGWDTQYF
12	TRBJ2-1	TRBV12-3/TRBV12-4	CASSLGRETKFF
16	TRBJ2-3	TRBV9	CASSDGGMGSTDTQYF
16	TRBJ1-4	TRBV18	CASSPRSLATNEKLFF
15	TRBJ2-1	TRBV9	CASSDRDYGGNEQFF
16	TRBJ2-5	TRBV12-3/TRBV12-4	CASSSVTSGRAETQYF
16	TRBJ2-1	TRBV11-2	CASRPESRFPDNEQFF
15	TRBJ2-7	TRBV15	CATSRVERHSYEQYF
16	TRBJ2-3	TRBV27	CASSSARGLGTDTQYF
15	TRBJ2-5	TRBV15	CATSRDSKEGETQYF
14	TRBJ2-7	TRBV7-9	CASTYTEGVHEQYF
15	TRBJ2-2	TRBV7-9	CASQGSVPNTGELFF
14	TRBJ1-6	TRBV9	CASSVWGSESPLHF
13	TRBJ2-1	TRBV6-2/TRBV6-3	CASSYLAGDEQFF
16	TRBJ1-3	TRBV29-1	CSVVIGQGVLGNTIYF
14	TRBJ2-2	TRBV7-9	CASSLLGGAGELFF
15	TRBJ2-5	TRBV11-2	CASSAGQGGQETQYF
14	TRBJ2-5	TRBV5-6	CASSLQGREETQYF